The 12 T cell receptor beta chains below all came from one sample that was sequenced in a study of blood T cell repertoires in COVID-19. Some clones are missing from TCRdb's copy, which holds only in-frame ones; the method was immunoSEQ multiplex PCR. The sample yields 110,000 or so clones, roughly 85% seen once. The specimen was peripheral blood. These receptors originate from a human donor in a cohort sampled during active COVID-19.

V and J are TRBV27 and TRBJ2-5, with 8 bases matching TRBD1. The CDR3 spans 15 residues. The germline V gene has CDR1 MNHEY and CDR2 SMNVEV (reference sequence). The trim removed 3 bases at V and 2 bases at J, leaving 5 bases unmatched. This CDR3 is CASSFRTGLQETQYF. CDR3 sequence (DNA): TGTGCCAGCAGTTTCAGGACAGGGTTACAAGAGACCCAGTACTTC.

This clone was found once. The chain links TRBV7-6 to TRBJ2-1; 9 bases fit TRBD2. Looked up from germline, CDR1 is SGHVS and CDR2 is FNYEAQ. V lost 7 bases and J lost 0; bases outside the gene matches: 4. The CDR3 sequence is 15 residues long. The CDR3 nucleotides read TGTGCCAGCACCCGGCGGGGGGGCTCCTACAATGAGCAGTTCTTC. Translation: CASTRRGGSYNEQFF.

The gene calls are TRBV2 and TRBJ1-5; 7 nucleotides agree with TRBD1. Germline-derived CDR1 and CDR2 are SNHLY and FYNNEI. V trimming: 6 bases; J trimming: 2 bases; junction bases outside the gene matches: 7. The CDR3 has 15 residues. CDR3 sequence (DNA): TGTGCCAGCAGGGAGGAGACAGGGCGCAATCAGCCCCAGCATTTT. It is translated as CASREETGRNQPQHF.

The chain carries TRBV6-2 or TRBV6-3 and TRBJ2-2; D is unclear. This CDR3 is 12 amino acids long. V dropped 6 bases and J dropped 5 bases, with 7 bases sitting between them. From germline, CDR1 is MNHEY and CDR2 SVGEGT. The CDR3 DNA is TGTGCCAGCAGCCAGACAACCGGGGAGCTGTTTTTT. Its protein product is CASSQTTGELFF.

J is TRBJ2-3 and V is TRBV10-3; 13 positions match TRBD2. The CDR3 is 16 residues long. V was pared by 10 bases and J by 2 bases, with 9 bases of the junction left unmatched. Germline loops: CDR1 ENHRY, CDR2 SYGVKD. The DNA of the CDR3 is TGTGCCACCACCACTAGCGGGGGGGCTAACACAGATACGCAGTATTTT. Protein sequence: CATTTSGGANTDTQYF.

The gene calls are TRBV5-6 and TRBJ2-1; 7 positions agree with TRBD2. The CDR3 totals 15 residues. V lost 7 bases and J lost 2; bases outside the gene matches: 9. Germline-derived CDR1 and CDR2 are SGHDT and YYEEEE. Here the CDR3 DNA reads TGTGCCAGCGGGGGAGCGGGGACTACCTACAATGAGCAGTTCTTC. It translates to CASGGAGTTYNEQFF.

The V and J genes are TRBV18 and TRBJ2-7, with 7 bases lining up with TRBD1. The germline CDR1 and CDR2 sequences are KGHSH and LQKENI. Germline trimming cut 3 bases from V and 3 bases from J; bases unmatched to any gene: 2. This CDR3 has 13 residues. The CDR3 loop reads CASSPGQHYEQYF. The CDR3 bases are TGTGCCAGCTCACCGGGACAGCACTACGAGCAGTACTTC.

This clone was picked up one time. This sample also contains other DNA sequences that code for the same CDR3. V and J are TRBV5-1 and TRBJ2-7; 12 positions agree with TRBD2. The CDR3 has 15 amino acids. The V gene end was trimmed by 4 bases and the J gene end by 7 bases; junction bases not matched to a gene: 9. From germline, CDR1 is SGHRS and CDR2 YFSETQ. The CDR3 nucleotides read TGCGCCAGCAGCCCGGACCCGGGACTAGCGGGTGAGCAGTACTTC. Protein sequence: CASSPDPGLAGEQYF. Using reference TRBV5-1 and TRBJ2-7 for the parts outside the CDR3, the full variable domain is KAGVTQTPRYLIKTRGQQVTLSCSPISGHRSVSWYQQTPGQGLQFLFEYFSETQRNKGNFPGRFSGRQFSNSRSEMNVSTLELGDSALYLCASSPDPGLAGEQYFGPGTRLTVT.

The chain recombines TRBV4-1 with TRBJ1-4, with 7 bases lining up with TRBD1. Trimming removed 2 bases from V and 2 bases from J; junction bases left unmatched: 2. The germline V gene has CDR1 MGHRA and CDR2 YSYEKL. The length of the CDR3 is 15 residues. CDR3 amino acids: CASSQPGQTNEKLFF. The CDR3 region has the DNA TGCGCCAGCAGCCAACCGGGACAGACTAATGAAAAACTGTTTTTT.

The chain employs TRBV6-4 and TRBJ1-2; 7 nucleotides match TRBD1. The CDR3 runs to 12 residues. Germline V lookup: CDR1 MRHNA, CDR2 SNTAGT. V trimming: 8 bases; J trimming: 6 bases; junction bases outside the gene matches: 6. DNA for the CDR3: TGTGCCAGCGGACGACAGGGTAATGGCTACACCTTC. Its translation: CASGRQGNGYTF.

The chain uses TRBV19 and TRBJ1-4, with D unresolved. Trimming removed 5 bases at V and 5 bases at J, with 9 bases between. CDR3 length equals 13 residues. Per germline, CDR1 LNHDA and CDR2 SQIVND (reference sequence). CDR3 sequence (DNA): TGTGCCAGTAGTGGACTCTTGAATGAAAAACTGTTTTTT. Its translation: CASSGLLNEKLFF.

The V call is TRBV10-1, the J call TRBJ1-1; TRBD1 might be the D (5 bases). The germline V gene encodes CDR1 WNHNN and CDR2 SYGVQD (reference sequence). The CDR3 has 13 residues. Between the trimmed V and J ends, which lost 6 bases and 1 base, there was a span of 9 bases. The CDR3 sequence is CASRARENTEAFF. CDR3 coding DNA: TGCGCCAGCAGGGCCAGGGAGAACACTGAAGCTTTCTTT.